The present T cell receptor beta chain was sequenced within a study of blood T cell repertoires in COVID-19. In germline, CDR1 is SEHNR, CDR2 FQNEAQ (reference sequence). Trimming stripped 1 base from V and 1 base from J, with 7 bases between. CDR3 size: 14 residues. The protocol was immunoSEQ multiplex PCR, while the TCRdb copy is restricted to in-frame clones and leaves out a portion. The top ten hold approximately 8.1% of the sample, which has a few hundred thousand clones, approximately 89% seen once. The receptor was derived from a woman between 50 and 59 years old who had recovered from COVID-19. Sequenced material: peripheral blood. The V and J genes are TRBV7-9 and TRBJ1-2; D ambiguous. CDR3 sequence (DNA): TGTGCCAGCAGCTTAGTGAGCCTTAACTATGGCTACACCTTC. It yields the protein CASSLVSLNYGYTF.